Below are 20 T cell receptor beta chains sequenced from a single sample in a study of blood T cell repertoires in COVID-19. Sequenced by immunoSEQ multiplex PCR; TCRdb stores in-frame clones only, minus some. Of tens of thousands of clones listed, around 86% are singletons. Specimen: peripheral blood. The receptors come from an elderly woman with active or convalescent COVID-19.

This sequence joins TRBV6-5 and TRBJ2-6; D gene unclear. The CDR3 contains 16 residues. V was pared by 0 bases and J by 0 bases, with 6 bases between. Germline CDR1 and CDR2: MNHEY and SVGAGI. The DNA of the CDR3 is TGTGCCAGCAGTTACTCGACGGGCTCTGGGGCCAACGTCCTGACTTTC. Encoded protein: CASSYSTGSGANVLTF.

This chain connects TRBV15 to TRBJ2-7, with 8 bases that match TRBD1. CDR3 length: 15 amino acids. Germline assignment: CDR1 LNHNV and CDR2 YYDKDF (reference sequence). V trimming: 1 base; J trimming: 0 bases; junction bases outside the gene matches: 2. The chain's CDR3 is CATSRGTGPSYEQYF. Written as DNA, the CDR3 is TGTGCCACCAGCAGAGGGACAGGGCCCTCCTACGAGCAGTACTTC.

This clone appeared a few times. V is TRBV2 and J is TRBJ2-7; D gene unclear. Germline-derived CDR1 and CDR2 are SNHLY and FYNNEI. Between the trimmed V and J ends, which lost 0 bases and 4 bases, there was a span of 13 bases. There are 15 residues in the CDR3. The CDR3 loop reads CASSEAGSFLYEQYF. In DNA form, the CDR3 reads TGTGCCAGCAGTGAAGCCGGGTCTTTCTTGTACGAGCAGTACTTC.

V is TRBV30 and J is TRBJ1-1, with D perhaps matching TRBD1 (6 bases). Germline V gene lookup returns CDR1 GTSNPN and CDR2 SVGIG (reference sequence). The V gene lost 3 bases and the J gene lost 8 bases, with 16 bases spanning the gap. This CDR3 is built from 13 residues. The CDR3 here is CAWSPRSTGEAFF. The CDR3 DNA sequence: TGTGCCTGGAGCCCAAGGAGCACAGGGGAAGCTTTCTTT.

Here the CDR3 reads CASSVSGLTNEKLFF. In nucleotides, the CDR3 is TGTGCCAGCAGCGTCTCAGGGCTAACTAATGAAAAACTGTTTTTT. The V call is TRBV2, the J call TRBJ1-4; D is perhaps TRBD1 (5 bases). CDR3 length equals 15 residues. Trimming shortened V by 6 bases and J by 1 base, and 12 bases separated the two germline ends. From germline, CDR1 is SNHLY and CDR2 FYNNEI.

This chain uses TRBV9 with TRBJ2-2; 9 positions agree with TRBD2. Losses at the gene ends were 4 bases for V and 2 bases for J; bases not matched to a gene: 6. Germline V gene data show CDR1 as SGDLS and CDR2 as YYNGEE. The CDR3 consists of 16 residues. As DNA, the CDR3 is TGTGCCAGCAGCAACAGCGGGGGGCAAAACACCGGGGAGCTGTTTTTT. Translated: CASSNSGGQNTGELFF.

V gene TRBV6-4 combines with J gene TRBJ1-3; 8 bases agree with TRBD1. Germline V CDR1 and CDR2: MRHNA, SNTAGT. The CDR3 loop spans 15 amino acids. V lost 4 bases to trimming and J lost 0 bases; unmatched junction nucleotides: 2. CDR3 region: CASSGDRLSGNTIYF. As DNA, the CDR3 is TGTGCCAGCAGTGGGGACAGGCTCTCTGGAAACACCATATATTTT.

CDR3 nucleotide sequence: TGTGCCAGTGAGACAGGGGGTAGTCGCAATCAGCCCCAGCATTTT. Amino acids: CASETGGSRNQPQHF. The gene calls are TRBV19 and TRBJ1-5, with 9 bases fitting TRBD1. Germline values: CDR1 LNHDA, CDR2 SQIVND (reference sequence). The CDR3 loop spans 15 amino acids. J lost 2 bases, V lost 8 bases, and 7 bases had no gene match.

This chain uses TRBV2 with TRBJ2-7; D possibly corresponds to TRBD1 (6 bases). CDR1 and CDR2 (germline): SNHLY, FYNNEI. The germline V and J ends were trimmed by 7 bases and 0 bases, with 22 bases remaining between them. CDR3 size: 17 residues. The CDR3 spells CASKGAYLQGLSYEQYF. In DNA form, the CDR3 reads TGTGCCAGCAAAGGTGCCTACCTACAGGGTCTCTCCTACGAGCAGTACTTC.

The chain carries TRBV9 and TRBJ2-7; TRBD2 is a possible D gene (6 bases). Germline V lookup: CDR1 SGDLS, CDR2 YYNGEE. Trimming stripped 2 bases from V and 7 bases from J, with 13 bases between. The CDR3 has 13 residues. CDR3 in amino acids: CASSVLPGGEQYF. For the CDR3, the DNA is TGTGCCAGCAGCGTTTTACCTGGAGGGGAGCAGTACTTC.

The genes are TRBV5-4 and TRBJ2-3; 10 bases match TRBD2. The V segment lost 7 bases and the J segment 6 bases; nucleotides outside the gene matches: 14. CDR3 length: 16 residues. From germline, CDR1 is SGHNT and CDR2 YYREEE (reference sequence). Here the CDR3 reads CASAPAGSGRRDTQYF. Here the CDR3 DNA reads TGTGCCAGCGCCCCTGCTGGTAGCGGGAGGCGGGATACGCAGTATTTT.

The rearrangement uses TRBV6-5 and TRBJ2-7; maybe TRBD2 (6 bases). The CDR3 runs to 14 residues. In germline, CDR1 is MNHEY, CDR2 SVGAGI. V gave up 5 bases and J gave up 0 bases, with 11 bases separating them. The CDR3 loop reads CASSLSGSSYEQYF. CDR3 coding DNA: TGTGCCAGCAGTCTTAGCGGAAGCTCCTACGAGCAGTACTTC.

This rearrangement joins TRBV6-5 to TRBJ2-7; 8 bases match TRBD1. V shed 1 base and J 2 bases; nucleotides not matched to a gene: 4. The CDR3 is made up of 15 amino acids. Per the germline V gene, CDR1 is MNHEY and CDR2 is SVGAGI. The CDR3, as DNA: TGTGCCAGCAGTTACTACCGACAGGGGCCCTACGAGCAGTACTTC. Amino acid sequence: CASSYYRQGPYEQYF.

The chain has TRBV27 and TRBJ2-2, with 8 bases lining up with TRBD2. The V gene end was trimmed by 6 bases and the J gene end by 5 bases; junction bases not matched to a gene: 11. The CDR3 totals 16 residues. CDR1 and CDR2 (germline): MNHEY, SMNVEV (reference sequence). This CDR3 is CASSLTPGLGTGELFF. CDR3 coding DNA: TGTGCCAGCAGCCTTACGCCGGGACTAGGGACCGGGGAGCTGTTTTTT.

The rearrangement uses TRBV20-1 and TRBJ1-2; D ambiguous. Germline V CDR1 and CDR2: DFQATT, SNEGSKA (reference sequence). The V end was cut by 3 bases, the J end by 5 bases, with 10 bases between. CDR3 length: 12 residues. CDR3 sequence (DNA): TGCAGTGCTAGTGTTACAGCATATGGCTACACCTTC. This codes for CSASVTAYGYTF.

This clone was counted once. The chain uses TRBV5-1 and TRBJ1-1, with 9 bases identical to TRBD1. CDR3 size: 15 residues. The J segment lost 7 bases and the V segment lost 0 bases, leaving 7 bases of the junction unmatched. CDR1 and CDR2 from the germline V gene are SGHRS and YFSETQ. CDR3 region: CASSLGLGQGFEAFF. In DNA form, the CDR3 reads TGCGCCAGCAGCTTGGGTTTGGGACAGGGATTTGAAGCTTTCTTT. The complete variable domain, with remaining parts taken from reference TRBV5-1 and TRBJ1-1, reads KAGVTQTPRYLIKTRGQQVTLSCSPISGHRSVSWYQQTPGQGLQFLFEYFSETQRNKGNFPGRFSGRQFSNSRSEMNVSTLELGDSALYLCASSLGLGQGFEAFFGQGTRLTVV.

This clone was found once. The V gene is TRBV3-1 (or the pseudogene TRBV3-2), the J gene TRBJ2-1; D possibly corresponds to TRBD1 (5 bases). The V and J ends lost 2 bases and 5 bases respectively, with 13 bases between them. Germline assignment: CDR1 LGHDT and CDR2 YNNKEL (reference sequence). This CDR3 region has 15 residues. CDR3 sequence reads: CASSQSYRTDNEQFF. CDR3 DNA: TGTGCCAGCAGCCAAAGTTACAGGACCGACAATGAGCAGTTCTTC.

The rearrangement links TRBV19 to TRBJ2-2, with a weak D call TRBD2 (5 bases). V lost 3 bases to trimming and J lost 2 bases, with 13 bases between them. CDR1 LNHDA and CDR2 SQIVND come from the germline V gene (reference sequence). CDR3 length equals 16 residues. In DNA form, the CDR3 reads TGTGCCAGTAGTATCGGAGGCAGACTAAACACCGGGGAGCTGTTTTTT. This translates into CASSIGGRLNTGELFF.

The V gene is TRBV4-3, the J gene TRBJ2-1, with 7 bases fitting TRBD2. Germline V gives CDR1 LGHNA, CDR2 YSLEER. This CDR3 is built from 16 residues. J was trimmed by 5 bases and V by 5 bases; bases with no gene match: 12. The chain's CDR3 is CASSSHPGGNNNEQFF. The CDR3 DNA reads TGCGCCAGCAGCTCCCATCCGGGGGGAAATAACAATGAGCAGTTCTTC.

This chain joins TRBV6-5 and TRBJ1-6; maybe TRBD1 (5 bases). Trimming stripped 4 bases from V and 8 bases from J, with 12 bases between. Germline CDR1 and CDR2: MNHEY and SVGAGI. The CDR3 is 14 amino acids. This chain's CDR3 is CASSSRGVDSPLHF. CDR3 in DNA: TGTGCCAGCAGTTCTCGGGGGGTTGATTCACCCCTCCACTTT.